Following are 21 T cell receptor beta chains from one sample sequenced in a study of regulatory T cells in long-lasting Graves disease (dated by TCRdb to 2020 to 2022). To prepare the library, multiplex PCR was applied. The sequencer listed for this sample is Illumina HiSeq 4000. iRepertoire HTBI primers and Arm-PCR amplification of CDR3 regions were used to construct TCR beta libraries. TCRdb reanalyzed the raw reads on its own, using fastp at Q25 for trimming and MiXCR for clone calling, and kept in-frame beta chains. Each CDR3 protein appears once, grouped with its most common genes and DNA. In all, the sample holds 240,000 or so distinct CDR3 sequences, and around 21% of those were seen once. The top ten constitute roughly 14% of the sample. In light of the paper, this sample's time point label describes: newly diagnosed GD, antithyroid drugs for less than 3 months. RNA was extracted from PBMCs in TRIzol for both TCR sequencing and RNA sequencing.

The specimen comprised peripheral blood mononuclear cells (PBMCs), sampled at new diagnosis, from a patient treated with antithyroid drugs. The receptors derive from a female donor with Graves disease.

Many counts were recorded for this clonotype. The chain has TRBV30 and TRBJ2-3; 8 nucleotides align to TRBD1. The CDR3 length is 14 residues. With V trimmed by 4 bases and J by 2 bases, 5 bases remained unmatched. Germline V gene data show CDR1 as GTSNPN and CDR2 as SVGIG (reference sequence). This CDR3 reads CAWNPGQATDTQYF. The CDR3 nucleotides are TGTGCCTGGAACCCGGGACAGGCCACAGATACGCAGTATTTT.

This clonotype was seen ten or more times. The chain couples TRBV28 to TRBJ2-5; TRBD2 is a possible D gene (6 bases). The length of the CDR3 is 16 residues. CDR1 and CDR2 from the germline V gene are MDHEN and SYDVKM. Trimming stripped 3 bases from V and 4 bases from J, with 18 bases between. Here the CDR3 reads CASSFTAQRVRETQYF. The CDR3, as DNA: TGTGCCAGCAGTTTCACCGCGCAGCGGGTCCGAGAGACCCAGTACTTC.

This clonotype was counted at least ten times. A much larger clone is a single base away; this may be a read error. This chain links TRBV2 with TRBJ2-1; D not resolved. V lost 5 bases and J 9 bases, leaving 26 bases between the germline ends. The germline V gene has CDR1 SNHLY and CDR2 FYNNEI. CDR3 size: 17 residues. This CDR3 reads CASSSPRSILIHSEQFF. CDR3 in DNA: TGTGCCAGCAGTTCTCCCCGGTCTATACTAATCCACAGTGAGCAGTTCTTC.

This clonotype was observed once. The CDR3 sequence: CASSIVGQGGETQYF. Here the CDR3 DNA reads TGTGCCAGTAGTATAGTGGGGCAGGGAGGGGAGACCCAGTACTTC. This chain uses TRBV19 with TRBJ2-5; 7 bases are a match to TRBD2. CDR1 is LNHDA and CDR2 is SQIVND in the germline V gene (reference sequence). This CDR3 is 15 amino acids long. The trim removed 1 base at V and 5 bases at J, leaving 7 bases unmatched.

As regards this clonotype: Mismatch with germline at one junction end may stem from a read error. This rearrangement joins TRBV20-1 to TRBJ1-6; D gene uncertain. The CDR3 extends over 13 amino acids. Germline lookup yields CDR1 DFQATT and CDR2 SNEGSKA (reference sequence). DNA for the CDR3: TGCAGTGCTCCCGCTCAGAGGAATTTACCCCTCCACTTT. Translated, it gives CSAPAQRNLPLHF.

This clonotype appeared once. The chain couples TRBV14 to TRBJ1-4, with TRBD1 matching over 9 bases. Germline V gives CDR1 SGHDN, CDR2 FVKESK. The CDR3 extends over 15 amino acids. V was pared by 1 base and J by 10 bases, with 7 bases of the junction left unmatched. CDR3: CASSQATGGFAKLFF. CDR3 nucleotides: TGTGCCAGCAGCCAAGCGACAGGGGGATTTGCAAAACTGTTTTTT.

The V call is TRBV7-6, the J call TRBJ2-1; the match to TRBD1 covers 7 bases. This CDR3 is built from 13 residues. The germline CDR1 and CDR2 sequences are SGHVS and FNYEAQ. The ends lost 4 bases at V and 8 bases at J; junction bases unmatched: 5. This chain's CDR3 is CASSWAGGDEQFF. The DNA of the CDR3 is TGTGCCAGCAGCTGGGCAGGGGGTGATGAGCAGTTCTTC.

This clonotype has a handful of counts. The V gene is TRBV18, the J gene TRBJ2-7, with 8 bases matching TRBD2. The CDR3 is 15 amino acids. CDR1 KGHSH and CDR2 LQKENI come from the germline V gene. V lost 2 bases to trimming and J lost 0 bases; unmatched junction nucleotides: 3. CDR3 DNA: TGTGCCAGCTCACCATTAGCGGGGAGCTCCTACGAGCAGTACTTC. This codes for CASSPLAGSSYEQYF.

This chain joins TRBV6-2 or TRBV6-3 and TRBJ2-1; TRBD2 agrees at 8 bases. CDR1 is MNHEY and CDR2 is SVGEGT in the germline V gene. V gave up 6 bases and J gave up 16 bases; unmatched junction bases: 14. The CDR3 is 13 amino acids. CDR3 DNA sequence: TGTGCCAGCAGAACCACCTTAGCGGGGTTAGGATTCTTC. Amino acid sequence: CASRTTLAGLGFF.

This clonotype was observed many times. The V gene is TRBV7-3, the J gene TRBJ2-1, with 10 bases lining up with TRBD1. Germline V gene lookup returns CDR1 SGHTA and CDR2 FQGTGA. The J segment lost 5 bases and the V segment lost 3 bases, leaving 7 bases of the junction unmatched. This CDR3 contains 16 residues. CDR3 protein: CASSFSFGTGDNEQFF. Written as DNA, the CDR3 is TGTGCCAGCAGCTTTTCTTTTGGGACAGGGGACAATGAGCAGTTCTTC.

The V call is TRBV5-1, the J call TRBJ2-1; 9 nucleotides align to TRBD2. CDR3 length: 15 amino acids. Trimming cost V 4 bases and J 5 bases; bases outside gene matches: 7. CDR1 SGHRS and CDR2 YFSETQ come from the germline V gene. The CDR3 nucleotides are TGCGCCAGCAGCCTGACTAGCGGAGAACACAATGAGCAGTTCTTC. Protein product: CASSLTSGEHNEQFF.

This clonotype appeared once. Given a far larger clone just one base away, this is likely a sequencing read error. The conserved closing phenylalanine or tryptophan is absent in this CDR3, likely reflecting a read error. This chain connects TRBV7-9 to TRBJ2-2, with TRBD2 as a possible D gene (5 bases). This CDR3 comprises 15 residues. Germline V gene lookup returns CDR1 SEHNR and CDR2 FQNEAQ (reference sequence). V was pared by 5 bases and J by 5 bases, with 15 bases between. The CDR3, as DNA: TGTGCCAGCAGCCCTATCGGATCGGGGACCGGGGAGCTGTTTTGT. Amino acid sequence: CASSPIGSGTGELFC.

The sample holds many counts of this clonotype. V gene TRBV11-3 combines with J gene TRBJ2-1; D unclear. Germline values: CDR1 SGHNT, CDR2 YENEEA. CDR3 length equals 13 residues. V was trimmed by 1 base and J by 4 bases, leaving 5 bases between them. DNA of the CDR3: TGTGCCAGCAGCTTAGTGGGGTACAATGAGCAGTTCTTC. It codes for CASSLVGYNEQFF.

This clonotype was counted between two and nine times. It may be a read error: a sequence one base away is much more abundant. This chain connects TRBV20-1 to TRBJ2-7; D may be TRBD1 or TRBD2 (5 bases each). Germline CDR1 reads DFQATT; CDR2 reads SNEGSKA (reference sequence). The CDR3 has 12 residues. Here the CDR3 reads CSARVRAGEQCF. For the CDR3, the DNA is TGCAGTGCTAGAGTCAGGGCTGGGGAGCAGTGCTTC.

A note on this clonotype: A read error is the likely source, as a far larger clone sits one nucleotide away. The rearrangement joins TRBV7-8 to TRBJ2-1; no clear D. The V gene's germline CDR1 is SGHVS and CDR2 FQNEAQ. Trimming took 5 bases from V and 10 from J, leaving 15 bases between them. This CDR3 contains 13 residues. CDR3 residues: CASSPRTSNEQFF. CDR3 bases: TGTGCCAGCAGCCCTCGGACCAGCAACGAGCAGTTCTTC. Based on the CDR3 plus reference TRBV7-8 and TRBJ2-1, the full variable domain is GAGVSQSPRYKVAKRGQDVALRCDPISGHVSLFWYQQALGQGPEFLTYFQNEAQLDKSGLPSDRFFAERPEGSVSTLKIQRTQQEDSAVYLCASSPRTSNEQFFGPGTRLTVL.

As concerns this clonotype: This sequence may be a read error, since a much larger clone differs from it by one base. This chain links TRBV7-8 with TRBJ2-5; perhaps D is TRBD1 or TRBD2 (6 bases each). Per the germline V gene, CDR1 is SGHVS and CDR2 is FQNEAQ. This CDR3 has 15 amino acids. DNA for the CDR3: TGTACCAGCAGCCGGGGGCGCGCGGGGCAAGAGACCCAGTACTTC. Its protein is CTSSRGRAGQETQYF.

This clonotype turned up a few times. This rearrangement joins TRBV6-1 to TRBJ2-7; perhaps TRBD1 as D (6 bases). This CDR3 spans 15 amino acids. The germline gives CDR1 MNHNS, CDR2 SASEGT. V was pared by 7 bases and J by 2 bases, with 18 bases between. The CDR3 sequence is CASTPIQGLTYEQYF. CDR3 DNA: TGTGCCAGCACTCCCATACAGGGCCTCACCTACGAGCAGTACTTC.

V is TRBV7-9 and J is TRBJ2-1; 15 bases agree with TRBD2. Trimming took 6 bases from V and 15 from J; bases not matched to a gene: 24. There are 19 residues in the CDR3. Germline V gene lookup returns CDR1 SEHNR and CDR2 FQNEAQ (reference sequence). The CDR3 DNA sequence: TGTGCCAGCAGTGCAGGGTGGGACGGACTAGCGGGAGGGCCCGGTGTTGGGTTCTTC. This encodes CASSAGWDGLAGGPGVGFF.

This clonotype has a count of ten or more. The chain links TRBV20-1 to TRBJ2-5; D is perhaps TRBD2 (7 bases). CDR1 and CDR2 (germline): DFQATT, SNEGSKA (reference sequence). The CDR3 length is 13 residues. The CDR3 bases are TGCAGGGGGGGGGGGCCGCGGCAAGAGACCCAGTACTTC. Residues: CRGGGPRQETQYF.

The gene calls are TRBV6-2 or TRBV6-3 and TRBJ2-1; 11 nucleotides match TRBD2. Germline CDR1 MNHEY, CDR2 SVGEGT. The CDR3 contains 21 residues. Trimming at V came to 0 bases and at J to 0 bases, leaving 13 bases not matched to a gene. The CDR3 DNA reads TGTGCCAGCAGTTACTCGGTCCGTAGCGGGAGGGCCGGAAGCTCCTACAATGAGCAGTTCTTC. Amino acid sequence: CASSYSVRSGRAGSSYNEQFF.

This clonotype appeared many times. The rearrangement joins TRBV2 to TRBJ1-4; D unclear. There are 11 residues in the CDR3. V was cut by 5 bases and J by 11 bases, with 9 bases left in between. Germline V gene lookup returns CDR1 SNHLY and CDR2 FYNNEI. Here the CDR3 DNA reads TGTGCCAGCAGTACCCGAGAGAAACTGTTTTTT. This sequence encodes CASSTREKLFF.